The clone carrying this TCR beta chain was detected once. This sample is part of a study of blood T cell repertoires in COVID-19. Study overall: COVID-19 samples, acute and convalescent, were from the United States, Italy and Spain. Sample material is recorded as cDNA or gDNA derived from T cells, B-cell-depleted T cells, or PBMCs.

Trimming shortened V by 3 bases and J by 4 bases, and 12 bases separated the two germline ends. The CDR3 is 14 amino acids. Germline V CDR1 and CDR2: MDHEN, SYDVKM. Per the original methods: Estimated nucleated cell counts came from reference gene primer amplification. Using immunoSEQ multiplex PCR, the repertoire was profiled, and TCRdb retains in-frame clones only, with some absent. From that table come the V and J calls and clone size; the DNA was used to work out D and trimming. Seen here are over 130,000 clones, more than 80% observed once, and the top ten hold less than 2.5%. The TCR was taken from an older man with acute or convalescent COVID-19. The chain employs TRBV28 and TRBJ1-1; D call uncertain. What was sequenced was peripheral blood. The CDR3 reads CASSFGNLGTEAFF. Here the CDR3 DNA reads TGTGCCAGCAGTTTCGGCAACCTAGGCACTGAAGCTTTCTTT. The variable domain in full, completed from reference TRBV28 and TRBJ1-1, reads DVKVTQSSRYLVKRTGEKVFLECVQDMDHENMFWYRQDPGLGLRLIYFSYDVKMKEKGDIPEGYSVSREKKERFSLILESASTNQTSMYLCASSFGNLGTEAFFGQGTRLTVV.